This TCR beta chain originates from a study of CD8 T cells in Susac syndrome. Reverse transcription of roughly 0.5 to 1 ug RNA was carried out with random hexamers. The TCR beta CDR3 was amplified by immunoSEQ multiplex PCR across 54 Vbeta, 13 Jbeta. TCRdb called the immunoSEQ multiplex PCR reads again in MiXCR, with one record for every CDR3 protein. Seen here are some 200,000 distinct CDR3 sequences, more than 85% observed once, and the top ten hold around 0.15%. The CDR3 has 14 residues. V was trimmed by 3 bases and J by 1 base, leaving 9 bases between them. Germline lookup yields CDR1 LNHDA and CDR2 SQIVND (reference sequence). Sequencing of TCR beta was carried out in blood CD8+ and CD4+ T cells. TEMRA cells were FACS-enriched, and CD8+ and CD4+ T cells were isolated negatively.

V usage is TRBV19 and J usage is TRBJ1-2; D ambiguous. The clonotype originates from a human donor with multiple sclerosis. Specimen: CD8+ T cells from PBMCs. The CDR3 DNA is TGTGCCAGTAGTATCGGGCAACTTAACTATGGCTACACCTTC. It specifies CASSIGQLNYGYTF.